The text below deals with one T cell receptor (beta chain). Original processing methods: By means of reference gene primer amplification, nucleated cell counts were estimated. Sequencing was performed with immunoSEQ multiplex PCR; in TCRdb, only in-frame clones are kept and a portion is missing. V, J and clone size derive from that table, while D and trimming were established from the DNA sequence. The data show roughly 260,000 clones, more than 75% seen once. These data originate in a study of blood T cell repertoires in COVID-19. The wider study: Specimens from acute and convalescent COVID-19 originated in the United States, Italy and Spain. T cells, B-cell-depleted T cells, or PBMCs provided the cDNA or gDNA that served as material.

Looked up from germline, CDR1 is SGHTA and CDR2 is FQGNSA. This CDR3 has 17 residues. V trimming: 10 bases; J trimming: 2 bases; junction bases outside the gene matches: 19. Source material: peripheral blood. The chain combines TRBV7-2 with TRBJ2-7; 8 positions match TRBD1. This clonotype was obtained from a man between 35 and 55 years old who had recovered from COVID-19. The CDR3 spells CANRGGSDRGGPYEQYF. Written as DNA, the CDR3 is TGTGCCAACAGGGGTGGCAGCGACAGGGGTGGGCCCTACGAGCAGTACTTC.